This T cell receptor beta chain is from a study of cytomegalovirus exposure and HLA in healthy donors. General study results and limits: Of the V segments, some could not be distinguished, including TRBV6-2 and TRBV6-3, and were excluded. Later analysis demonstrated an association between a missense DCLRE1C variant and TCR beta V- and J-gene trimming. It was approximately 150 TCR beta chains that were listed as cytomegalovirus-associated.

A word on this clone: Its antigen is undetermined.

The germline gives CDR1 MDHEN, CDR2 SYDVKM. V was shortened by 2 bases and J by 7 bases, with 20 bases between the two germline ends. The CDR3 runs 16 residues. PCR involved 60 Vbeta and 13 Jbeta primers. The method was immunoSEQ multiplex PCR; TCRdb's version includes in-frame clones alone and lacks a portion of them. The data show fewer than 200,000 clones, with roughly 70% seen just once and about 3% held by the top ten. The receptor was isolated from a woman aged 40 to 50 in good health and CMV-seropositive. The sequencing sample was made of PBMCs. This chain joins TRBV28 and TRBJ1-1; D possibly corresponds to TRBD1 (6 bases). The CDR3 here is CASSLRSHRVTLEAFF. CDR3 nucleotides: TGTGCCAGCAGTTTACGATCCCACAGGGTAACACTTGAAGCTTTCTTT.